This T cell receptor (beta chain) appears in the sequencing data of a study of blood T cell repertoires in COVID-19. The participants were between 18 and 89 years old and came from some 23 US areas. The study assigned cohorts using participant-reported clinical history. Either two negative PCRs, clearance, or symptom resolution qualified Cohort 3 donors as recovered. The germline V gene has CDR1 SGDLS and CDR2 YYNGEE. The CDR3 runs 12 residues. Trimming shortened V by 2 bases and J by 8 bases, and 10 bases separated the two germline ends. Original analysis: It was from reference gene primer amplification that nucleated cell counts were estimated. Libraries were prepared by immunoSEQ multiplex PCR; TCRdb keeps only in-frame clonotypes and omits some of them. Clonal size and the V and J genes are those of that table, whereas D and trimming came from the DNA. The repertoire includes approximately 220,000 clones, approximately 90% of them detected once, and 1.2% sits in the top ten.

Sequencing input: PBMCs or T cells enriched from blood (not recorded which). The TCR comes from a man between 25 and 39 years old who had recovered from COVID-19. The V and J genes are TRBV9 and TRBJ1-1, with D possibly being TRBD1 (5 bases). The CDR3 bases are TGTGCCAGCAGCGTCAGTGACAGAGAAGCTTTCTTT. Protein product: CASSVSDREAFF.